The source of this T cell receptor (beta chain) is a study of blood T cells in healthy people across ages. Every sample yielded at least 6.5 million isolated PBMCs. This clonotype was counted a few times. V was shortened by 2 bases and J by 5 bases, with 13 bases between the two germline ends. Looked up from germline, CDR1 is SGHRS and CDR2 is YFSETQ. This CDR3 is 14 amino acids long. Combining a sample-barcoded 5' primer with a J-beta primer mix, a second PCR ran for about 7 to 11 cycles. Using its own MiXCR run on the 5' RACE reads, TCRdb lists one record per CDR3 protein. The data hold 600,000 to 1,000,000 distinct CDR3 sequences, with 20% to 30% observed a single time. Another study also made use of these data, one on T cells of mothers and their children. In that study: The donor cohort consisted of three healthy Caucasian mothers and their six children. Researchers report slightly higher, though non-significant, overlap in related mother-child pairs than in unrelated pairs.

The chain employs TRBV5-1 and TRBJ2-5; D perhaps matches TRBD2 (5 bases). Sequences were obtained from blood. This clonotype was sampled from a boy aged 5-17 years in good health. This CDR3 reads CASSFNPSGETQYF. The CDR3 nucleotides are TGCGCCAGCAGCTTCAATCCCTCGGGGGAGACCCAGTACTTC.